These 8 T cell receptor beta chains share one sample of origin, sequenced in a study of cytomegalovirus exposure and HLA in healthy donors. It was with 60 Vbeta and 13 Jbeta primers that the PCR ran. Assay used: immunoSEQ multiplex PCR; TCRdb lists only in-frame clones, some missing. The sample yields roughly 150,000 clones, 65% to 90% seen once. Material: PBMCs. Receptors originate from a male donor in good health and CMV-seronegative.

The chain uses TRBV27 and TRBJ2-7, with 8 bases aligning to TRBD1. CDR1 and CDR2 (germline): MNHEY, SMNVEV (reference sequence). The length of the CDR3 is 14 residues. The V segment lost 2 bases and the J segment 7 bases; nucleotides outside the gene matches: 7. The DNA for the CDR3 is TGTGCCAGCAGTTTAAGTGACAGGGACAGGGAGCAGTACTTC. Its protein is CASSLSDRDREQYF.

The V and J genes are TRBV7-2 and TRBJ2-7, with 12 positions matching TRBD2. This CDR3 region has 16 residues. V shed 5 bases and J 2 bases; nucleotides not matched to a gene: 7. Looked up from germline, CDR1 is SGHTA and CDR2 is FQGNSA. The CDR3 DNA reads as TGTGCCAGCAGCCTAACAGGACTAGCGGGGCCCTACGAGCAGTACTTC. Amino acid sequence: CASSLTGLAGPYEQYF.

This clone appeared once. This chain uses TRBV4-1 with TRBJ1-5; TRBD1 agrees at 10 bases. The V gene end was trimmed by 3 bases and the J gene end by 7 bases; junction bases not matched to a gene: 0. Looked up from germline, CDR1 is MGHRA and CDR2 is YSYEKL. The CDR3 has 13 amino acids. The CDR3 nucleotides are TGCGCCAGCAGCCAGGGACAGGGGCAGCCCCAGCATTTT. It encodes CASSQGQGQPQHF.

CDR3 sequence: CSVGSDGFYEQYF. The CDR3 DNA follows: TGCAGCGTTGGTTCTGACGGGTTCTACGAGCAGTACTTC. The chain carries TRBV29-1 and TRBJ2-7; D ambiguous. There are 13 residues in the CDR3. CDR1 and CDR2 (germline): SQVTM, ANQGSEA. V was pared by 4 bases and J by 3 bases, with 13 bases between.

The chain couples TRBV6-1 to TRBJ1-2; 7 bases agree with TRBD1. The CDR3 has 16 residues. V was clipped by 4 bases and J by 0 bases; unmatched bases: 8. The germline CDR1 and CDR2 sequences are MNHNS and SASEGT. The CDR3 loop reads CASSGGDRKSNYGYTF. The DNA of the CDR3 is TGTGCCAGCAGTGGTGGGGACAGAAAATCTAACTATGGCTACACCTTC.

The chain combines TRBV7-2 with TRBJ2-7; weak D call: TRBD1 (6 bases). V shed 7 bases and J shed 2 bases, with 18 bases lying between them. The CDR3 length is 15 residues. The germline V gene has CDR1 SGHTA and CDR2 FQGNSA. CDR3 in amino acids: CASNPAGAQAYEQYF. CDR3 DNA sequence: TGTGCCAGCAATCCGGCAGGGGCCCAAGCCTACGAGCAGTACTTC.

This chain joins TRBV18 and TRBJ2-5; 7 bases match TRBD2. The CDR3 has 15 residues. V dropped 6 bases and J dropped 3; count of bases not matched to a gene: 10. CDR1 KGHSH and CDR2 LQKENI come from the germline V gene. CDR3 sequence (DNA): TGTGCCAGCTCGCGGACGGTGGGAGGGAAAGAGACCCAGTACTTC. This codes for CASSRTVGGKETQYF.

This sequence joins TRBV29-1 and TRBJ1-4; D not certain. V was shortened by 3 bases and J by 5 bases, with 10 bases between the two germline ends. The CDR3 extends over 13 amino acids. The germline CDR1 and CDR2 sequences are SQVTM and ANQGSEA. For the CDR3, the DNA is TGCAGCGTTGAGCTAACGGGGAATGAAAAACTGTTTTTT. Its translation is CSVELTGNEKLFF. Full variable domain (remainder filled in from reference TRBV29-1 and TRBJ1-4): SAVISQKPSRDICQRGTSLTIQCQVDSQVTMMFWYRQQPGQSLTLIATANQGSEATYESGFVIDKFPISRPNLTFSTLTVSNMSPEDSSIYLCSVELTGNEKLFFGSGTQLSVL.